This entry lists 19 T cell receptor beta chains sequenced from one sample in a study of tumor-infiltrating lymphocytes in primary liver carcinoma. Between about 17 and 34 mg of unsorted bulk tissue served as the source from which RNA and DNA were co-extracted. A constant-region primer served to make TCR beta cDNA from roughly 540 ng total RNA. The TCR beta library was amplified through three nested multiplex PCR rounds in a modified ARM-PCR procedure. Primers for the first two PCR rounds were TRBV1-TRBV30 forward primers and a C-beta reverse primer (about 10 cycles per round). A single record per CDR3 protein comes from TCRdb applying MiXCR to the multiplex PCR reads. This table holds 20,000 to 25,000 distinct CDR3 sequences, about 79% found once. Sequencing was carried out using liver tumor tissue from sampling region 1. The subset is: tumor region T1, superior pole. These TCRs come from a woman aged 30 to 39 with primary liver carcinoma and hepatitis B virus infection.

Details on this clonotype: A read error may be the cause here, since a much bigger clone is one base away. The gene calls are TRBV6-5 and TRBJ2-1; TRBD1 aligns across 10 bases. The CDR3 has 15 residues. Germline lookup yields CDR1 MNHEY and CDR2 SVGAGI. The DNA of the CDR3 is TGTGCCAGCAGTTACGGGGACAGGGGTTACAATGAGCATTTCTTC. This sequence encodes CASSYGDRGYNEHFF.

By sample share, this clonotype is medium-sized. The chain uses TRBV12-3 or TRBV12-4 and TRBJ2-3, with no clear D. V lost 3 bases, J lost 0 bases, and 13 bases lay in between. The CDR3 loop spans 16 amino acids. The CDR3 region has the DNA TGTGCCAGCAGTTTCACACAAGGCGGTAGCACAGATACGCAGTATTTT. Protein product: CASSFTQGGSTDTQYF.

In this sample, this clonotype turned up once. One junction end does not reproduce the germline sequence, and a read error may be involved. This chain connects TRBV11-1 to TRBJ2-1; either TRBD1 or TRBD2 may fit D (5 bases each). Per the germline V gene, CDR1 is SGHAT and CDR2 is FQDESV (reference sequence). The CDR3 is 12 amino acids. The CDR3 reads CAISVTGRRQFF. The CDR3, as DNA: TGTGCCATCAGCGTTACGGGACGGAGGCAGTTCTTC. The variable domain in full, with the rest retrieved from reference TRBV11-1 and TRBJ2-1, is EAEVAQSPRYKITEKSQAVAFWCDPISGHATLYWYRQILGQGPELLVQFQDESVVDDSQLPKDRFSAERLKGVDSTLKIQPAELGDSAMYLCAISVTGRRQFFGPGTRLTVL.

The sample holds one count of this clonotype. The genes are TRBV6-5 and TRBJ2-7; D perhaps matches TRBD1 (6 bases). Trimming pared 1 base from V and 2 bases from J, leaving 15 bases between. Germline V CDR1 and CDR2: MNHEY, SVGAGI. CDR3 length: 16 residues. The CDR3, as DNA: TGTGCCAGCAGTTACTTGACGGAGACAGGCCCCTACGAGCAGTACTTC. Translation: CASSYLTETGPYEQYF.

This rearrangement joins TRBV5-8 to TRBJ2-7; D is undetermined. With 6 bases removed from V and 2 bases from J, the gap between germline ends came to 15 bases. In germline, CDR1 is SGHTS, CDR2 YDEGEE. This CDR3 is 14 amino acids long. The CDR3: CASNFNEQPYEQYF. For the CDR3, the DNA is TGTGCCAGCAACTTCAATGAACAGCCCTACGAGCAGTACTTC.

This clonotype has a handful of counts. The rearrangement uses TRBV7-2 and TRBJ1-2, with no clear D. This CDR3 region has 10 residues. The germline gives CDR1 SGHTA, CDR2 FQGNSA. V lost 2 bases, J lost 11 bases, and 6 bases lay in between. CDR3 amino acids: CASSLFGYTF. As DNA, the CDR3 is TGTGCCAGCAGCTTATTTGGTTACACCTTC.

As concerns this clonotype: Compared with germline, one end of the junction differs, possibly owing to a read error. The chain uses TRBV4-1 and TRBJ2-1; TRBD2 aligns across 13 bases. The CDR3 runs to 18 residues. Germline CDR1 and CDR2: MGHRA and YSYEKL. This CDR3 is CTSSQGLAGVNSYNEQSF. CDR3 nucleotides: TGCACCAGTAGCCAAGGACTAGCGGGAGTAAACTCCTACAATGAGCAGTCCTTC.

Comments on this clonotype: One end of the junction does not line up with germline, which may come from a read error. V is TRBV7-9 and J is TRBJ2-1; no clear D. This CDR3 comprises 13 residues. The V gene's germline CDR1 is SEHNR and CDR2 FQNEAQ (reference sequence). CDR3 residues: CVSSAKSWFEQFF. For the CDR3, the DNA is TGTGTCAGCAGCGCCAAAAGCTGGTTTGAGCAGTTCTTC. The whole variable domain, remainder taken from reference TRBV7-9 and TRBJ2-1, is DTGVSQNPRHKITKRGQNVTFRCDPISEHNRLYWYRQTLGQGPEFLTYFQNEAQLEKSRLLSDRFSAERPKGSFSTLEIQRTEQGDSAMYLCVSSAKSWFEQFFGPGTRLTVL.

The gene calls are TRBV12-3 or TRBV12-4 and TRBJ2-1; maybe TRBD1 (6 bases). The V gene lost 5 bases and the J gene lost 10 bases, with 9 bases spanning the gap. CDR3 length: 11 residues. Here the CDR3 reads CASSIGTEQFF. In DNA form, the CDR3 reads TGTGCCAGCAGTATAGGGACAGAGCAGTTCTTC.

The V and J genes are TRBV11-3 and TRBJ1-6, with D hard to call. V lost 6 bases, J lost 3 bases, and 12 bases lay in between. Germline-derived CDR1 and CDR2 are SGHNT and YENEEA. There are 15 residues in the CDR3. CDR3 protein: CASSVRWNYNSPLHF. Here the CDR3 DNA reads TGTGCCAGCAGTGTTAGGTGGAACTATAATTCACCCCTCCACTTT. Combining the CDR3 with reference TRBV11-3 and TRBJ1-6 gives the whole variable domain EAGVVQSPRYKIIEKKQPVAFWCNPISGHNTLYWYLQNLGQGPELLIRYENEEAVDDSQLPKDRFSAERLKGVDSTLKIQPAELGDSAVYLCASSVRWNYNSPLHFGNGTRLTVT.

This clonotype was found a few times. An end of the junction differs from the germline gene, which may be a read error. The DNA of the CDR3 is TGTGCCAGCGGCTTGGAAGGGGACGGGGGCCACCGGAAACTGTTTTTT. Its protein product is CASGLEGDGGHRKLFF. This chain joins TRBV5-6 and TRBJ1-4, with D possibly being TRBD1 (6 bases). The V gene's germline CDR1 is SGHDT and CDR2 YYEEEE. This CDR3 has 16 amino acids.

This clonotype has only one observation. Likely a read error: the CDR3 ends without its conserved phenylalanine or tryptophan. The chain joins TRBV6-6 to TRBJ1-6; no clear D gene. Trimming stripped 10 bases from V and 10 bases from J, with 20 bases between. The CDR3 has 14 amino acids. CDR1 and CDR2 (germline): MNHNY, SVGAGI (reference sequence). For the CDR3, the DNA is TGTGCCAACAGACGTGATAGTGTAAAATCACCCCTCCACTAT. This translates into CANRRDSVKSPLHY.

CDR3 DNA sequence: TGTGCCAGAAGCCCCAGTAGAGTAGTCATCGGAGGGGAGCTGTTTTTT. This codes for CARSPSRVVIGGELFF. The V gene is TRBV7-8, the J gene TRBJ2-2; D gene ambiguous. Germline values: CDR1 SGHVS, CDR2 FQNEAQ. CDR3 length equals 16 residues. V was trimmed by 9 bases and J by 8 bases, leaving 25 bases between them.

This clonotype has a count of ten or more. The junction and the germline gene differ at one end; a read error may be behind it. This chain links TRBV11-2 with TRBJ1-1; D unclear. The CDR3 sequence is 16 residues long. CDR1 SGHAT and CDR2 FQNNGV come from the germline V gene. This CDR3 reads CASSFDLGGRVAEAFF. CDR3 in DNA: TGTGCTAGCAGCTTCGATTTGGGCGGAAGAGTCGCTGAAGCTTTCTTT.

Notes on this clonotype: The conserved phenylalanine or tryptophan is not found at the CDR3 terminus, so this likely reflects a read error. The DNA is left out, because the CDR3 cannot be placed on it with certainty; the CDR3 is given as TCRdb lists it. This chain joins TRBV29-1 and TRBJ2-1. The CDR3 length is 12 residues, termini included. Germline loops: CDR1 SQVTM, CDR2 ANQGSEA. CDR3: CSALRDYNEQIM.

This clonotype showed up many times. The chain uses TRBV12-5 and TRBJ1-1; TRBD1 aligns across 8 bases. The germline gives CDR1 LGHNT, CDR2 FRNRAP. Trimming removed 3 bases from V and 11 bases from J; junction bases left unmatched: 5. The CDR3 extends over 12 amino acids. CDR3 loop: CASGLGQGEAFF. The CDR3 DNA reads as TGTGCTAGTGGTTTAGGACAGGGCGAGGCTTTCTTT.

As for this clonotype: The CDR3 carries no conserved terminal phenylalanine or tryptophan, so it likely arises from a read error. It is unclear where the CDR3 begins or ends on the DNA, so no DNA is shown, and the CDR3 is as TCRdb lists it. The chain combines TRBV6-5 with TRBJ2-2; TRBD1, the D gene given by the table, was not confirmed from the DNA. Germline V gene sequence: CDR1 MNHEY, CDR2 SVGAGI. The CDR3 adds up to 15 amino acids, both ends counted. The chain's CDR3 is CASSPRTGFIGELFL.

Notes on this clonotype: The junction departs from germline at one end; a sequencing error may be responsible. The chain carries TRBV11-3 and TRBJ1-6, with D unclear. Germline V lookup: CDR1 SGHNT, CDR2 YENEEA. The CDR3 consists of 15 residues. CDR3 protein: CANSFKWSYIAPLHF. The CDR3 DNA sequence: TGTGCCAACAGCTTTAAGTGGAGCTATATTGCACCCCTCCACTTT.

Details on this clonotype: The missing conserved phenylalanine or tryptophan at the end of this CDR3 makes a read error likely. The V and J genes are TRBV11-2 and TRBJ1-2; no clear D. This CDR3 region has 13 residues. Trimming took 7 bases from V and 8 from J, leaving 17 bases between them. In germline, CDR1 is SGHAT, CDR2 FQNNGV. The CDR3 loop is CASTHGGCGGYTL. CDR3 DNA: TGTGCCAGCACTCACGGTGGGTGTGGAGGCTACACCCTC.